A single sample is the source of the 6 T cell receptor beta chains below, sequenced in a study of T cells in Graves' hyperthyroidism and ophthalmopathy. Amplification targeted TCR beta CDR3 regions from RNA transcripts. TCR CDR3 underwent first-round RT-PCR with the HTBI primer set. TCRdb re-called the multiplex PCR reads through MiXCR, storing one row per CDR3 protein. The table shows roughly 110,000 distinct CDR3 sequences, with more than 15% occurring only once. Sequencing was performed on blood. Receptors originate from a woman aged 50 to 60 with Graves' hyperthyroidism.

This clonotype was detected many times. The gene calls are TRBV15 and TRBJ2-5, with D possibly matching TRBD1 (5 bases). The CDR3 consists of 15 residues. The germline V gene has CDR1 LNHNV and CDR2 YYDKDF (reference sequence). V was pared by 0 bases and J by 7 bases, with 15 bases between. CDR3 sequence reads: CATSRDGAQIGTQYF. The CDR3 DNA reads as TGTGCCACCAGCAGAGATGGGGCACAGATCGGGACCCAGTACTTC.

The rearrangement links TRBV7-9 to TRBJ2-5; D is perhaps TRBD2 (6 bases). Germline CDR1 SEHNR, CDR2 FQNEAQ (reference sequence). The CDR3 consists of 16 residues. Trimming stripped 0 bases from V and 5 bases from J, with 16 bases between. For the CDR3, the DNA is TGTGCCAGCAGCTTAGCTAACGAGGGAGGACGGGAGACCCAGTACTTC. It is translated as CASSLANEGGRETQYF. Full variable domain (rest looked up from reference TRBV7-9 and TRBJ2-5): DTGVSQNPRHKITKRGQNVTFRCDPISEHNRLYWYRQTLGQGPEFLTYFQNEAQLEKSRLLSDRFSAERPKGSFSTLEIQRTEQGDSAMYLCASSLANEGGRETQYFGPGTRLLVL.

The sample holds a few counts of this clonotype. A single base separates this from a much larger clone, so it may be a read error. The V gene is TRBV28, the J gene TRBJ2-2; 7 bases are a match to TRBD2. Germline CDR1 is MDHEN and CDR2 is SYDVKM. There are 15 residues in the CDR3. V lost 3 bases, J lost 8 bases, and 9 bases stayed unmatched. The CDR3 DNA reads as TGTGCCAGCAGTTTTAGAGGGAGGGTCAAAGGGGAGCTGTTTTTT. Translating it yields CASSFRGRVKGELFF.

On this clonotype: A read error may explain this, as a much larger clone is one base away. The chain is built from TRBV20-1 and TRBJ2-7, with 11 bases matching TRBD2. Germline V gene data show CDR1 as DFQATT and CDR2 as SNEGSKA (reference sequence). The CDR3 consists of 14 residues. V lost 3 bases, J lost 7 bases, and 8 bases stayed unmatched. Written as DNA, the CDR3 is TGCAGTGCTAGCCCCACTAGCGGGAGTAGGGAGCAGTACTTC. Translation: CSASPTSGSREQYF.

In this sample, this clonotype turned up many times. This chain joins TRBV20-1 and TRBJ2-7; no clear D. The CDR3 spans 14 residues. Trimming stripped 0 bases from V and 0 bases from J, with 9 bases between. Looked up from germline, CDR1 is DFQATT and CDR2 is SNEGSKA (reference sequence). CDR3 nucleotide sequence: TGCAGTGCTAGAGATGGGGTTAGCTCCTACGAGCAGTACTTC. Protein product: CSARDGVSSYEQYF.

The table lists this clonotype with many counts. The chain recombines TRBV5-1 with TRBJ2-1; TRBD2 matches 7 bases. Germline lookup yields CDR1 SGHRS and CDR2 YFSETQ. The CDR3 is made up of 12 amino acids. With 10 bases clipped from V and 0 bases from J, the junction kept 1 base outside the gene matches. CDR3: CASGGSYNEQFF. As DNA, the CDR3 is TGCGCCTCGGGGGGCTCCTACAATGAGCAGTTCTTC.